The 2 T cell receptor beta chains in this list originate from one sample, sequenced in a study of CD8 T cells in Susac syndrome. After extraction with the RNeasy kit, roughly 0.5 to 1 ug of the RNA was reverse transcribed using random hexamers. One entry per CDR3 protein, called by TCRdb with MiXCR from the immunoSEQ multiplex PCR reads. This table holds about 200,000 distinct CDR3 sequences, approximately 95% found once. The sample taken for sequencing was CD4+ T cells from PBMCs. These receptors originate from a human donor in good health.

V and J are TRBV7-2 and TRBJ2-2; the D call may be TRBD1 or TRBD2 (5 bases each). The germline gives CDR1 SGHTA, CDR2 FQGNSA. The length of the CDR3 is 15 residues. V was cut by 1 base and J by 2 bases, with 8 bases left in between. The CDR3 DNA follows: TGTGCCAGCAGCTTAGACGGGGCAAACACCGGGGAGCTGTTTTTT. Protein product: CASSLDGANTGELFF. The variable domain in full, completed from reference TRBV7-2 and TRBJ2-2, reads GAGVSQSPSNKVTEKGKDVELRCDPISGHTALYWYRQSLGQGLEFLIYFQGNSAPDKSGLPSDRFSAERTGGSVSTLTIQRTQQEDSAVYLCASSLDGANTGELFFGEGSRLTVL.

The chain employs TRBV29-1 and TRBJ1-1; TRBD1 is a possible D gene (6 bases). Germline V CDR1 and CDR2: SQVTM, ANQGSEA. This CDR3 is 13 amino acids long. The ends were cut back, 4 bases at V and 0 bases at J, with 9 bases in the middle. CDR3: CSVARGLNTEAFF. The CDR3 DNA reads as TGCAGCGTTGCTCGGGGGCTGAACACTGAAGCTTTCTTT.